Presented here are 21 T cell receptor beta chains from one specimen sequenced in a study of OX40 agonist ivuxolimab in advanced cancers. Sequenced by immunoSEQ multiplex PCR; TCRdb stores in-frame clones only, minus some. The data hold approximately 30,000 clones, with roughly 82% observed a single time. Here the sequenced sample was CD4+ or CD8+ T cells sorted from blood, taken in a trial of the OX40 agonist ivuxolimab. The origin of the receptors is an adult with an advanced solid tumor such as melanoma, head and neck, liver or kidney cancer.

The rearrangement uses TRBV6-1 and TRBJ2-7; perhaps TRBD1 as D (6 bases). CDR1 is MNHNS, CDR2 SASEGT, per germline. The V and J ends lost 4 bases and 0 bases respectively, with 16 bases between them. The CDR3 sequence is 16 residues long. The CDR3 coding sequence is TGTGCCAGCAGTGGAGCTCGACAGGATAGCTCCTACGAGCAGTACTTC. It specifies CASSGARQDSSYEQYF.

This clone was observed once. The V gene is TRBV6-6, the J gene TRBJ2-1; TRBD2 matches 9 bases. Germline V gene lookup returns CDR1 MNHNY and CDR2 SVGAGI (reference sequence). V lost 5 bases and J lost 0; bases outside the gene matches: 2. The CDR3 contains 15 residues. Here the CDR3 DNA reads TGTGCCAGCAGTAATAGCGGGAGCTCCTACAATGAGCAGTTCTTC. This codes for CASSNSGSSYNEQFF.

The CDR3 DNA sequence: TGCGCCAGCAGCTTGGGCCCCATCACTAGCGGGGGTCCTCAAGAGACCCAGTACTTC. This codes for CASSLGPITSGGPQETQYF. This chain links TRBV5-1 with TRBJ2-5; 11 positions match TRBD2. CDR1 SGHRS and CDR2 YFSETQ come from the germline V gene. The CDR3 is 19 residues long. The J segment lost 2 bases and the V segment lost 0 bases, leaving 12 bases of the junction unmatched.

V usage is TRBV11-3 and J usage is TRBJ1-3, with 7 bases aligning to TRBD1. Per germline, CDR1 SGHNT and CDR2 YENEEA. V was clipped by 2 bases and J by 1 base; unmatched bases: 5. The CDR3 spans 16 residues. In DNA form, the CDR3 reads TGTGCCAGCAGCTTATCGACAGGGAGATCTGGAAACACCATATATTTT. Translation gives CASSLSTGRSGNTIYF.

The chain uses TRBV4-1 and TRBJ2-2, with D possibly matching TRBD1 (5 bases). The V gene lost 0 bases and the J gene lost 7 bases, with 15 bases spanning the gap. This CDR3 is 16 amino acids long. Germline lookup yields CDR1 MGHRA and CDR2 YSYEKL. CDR3 bases: TGCGCCAGCAGCCAAGATGTATGGGTAGGGGTCGGGGAGCTGTTTTTT. It yields the protein CASSQDVWVGVGELFF.

This chain connects TRBV30 to TRBJ2-1; 8 positions match TRBD2. Germline V gene data show CDR1 as GTSNPN and CDR2 as SVGIG (reference sequence). V gave up 4 bases and J gave up 7 bases; unmatched junction bases: 3. This CDR3 is 12 amino acids long. This chain's CDR3 is CAWKLAENEQFF. CDR3 coding DNA: TGTGCCTGGAAACTAGCGGAAAATGAGCAGTTCTTC.

The genes are TRBV7-3 and TRBJ2-1, with D unclear. V gave up 1 base and J gave up 0 bases, with 13 bases separating them. Germline lookup yields CDR1 SGHTA and CDR2 FQGTGA. This CDR3 has 17 residues. As DNA, the CDR3 is TGTGCCAGCAGCTTAAGCCCCCTCGCAAGCTCCTACAATGAGCAGTTCTTC. It encodes CASSLSPLASSYNEQFF.

The chain employs TRBV18 and TRBJ2-1; 9 bases are a match to TRBD2. Germline CDR1 reads KGHSH; CDR2 reads LQKENI. V shed 5 bases, J shed 7 bases, and the junction held 9 bases outside the gene matches. This CDR3 contains 15 residues. CDR3 nucleotides: TGTGCCAGCTCATCCGAGAGCGGGGGGAGGAATGAGCAGTTCTTC. Translating gives CASSSESGGRNEQFF.

The chain combines TRBV7-2 with TRBJ2-3, with 10 bases that match TRBD1. The CDR3 is 15 amino acids. Germline-derived CDR1 and CDR2 are SGHTA and FQGNSA. Unmatched junction bases numbered 9, after V lost 5 bases and J lost 7 bases. The CDR3 reads CASSRGQGIENTQYF. CDR3 sequence (DNA): TGTGCCAGCAGCCGGGGACAGGGGATCGAGAATACGCAGTATTTT.

The CDR3 is CASSRSGHTFYEQYF. DNA for the CDR3: TGTGCCAGCAGTCGGTCGGGACACACGTTTTACGAGCAGTACTTC. The gene calls are TRBV2 and TRBJ2-7, with D perhaps matching TRBD1 (6 bases). V was clipped by 5 bases and J by 4 bases, with 18 bases between them. In germline, CDR1 is SNHLY, CDR2 FYNNEI. CDR3 length: 15 residues. Full variable domain (outside the CDR3, taken from reference TRBV2 and TRBJ2-7): EPEVTQTPSHQVTQMGQEVILRCVPISNHLYFYWYRQILGQKVEFLVSFYNNEISEKSEIFDDQFSVERPDGSNFTLKIRSTKLEDSAMYFCASSRSGHTFYEQYFGPGTRLTVT.

This sequence joins TRBV6-5 and TRBJ2-1; D is undetermined. The length of the CDR3 is 14 residues. Germline V lookup: CDR1 MNHEY, CDR2 SVGAGI. Between the trimmed V and J ends, which lost 6 bases and 0 bases, there was a span of 9 bases. The CDR3 is CASSKSISYNEQFF. Here the CDR3 DNA reads TGTGCCAGCAGCAAGTCTATCTCCTACAATGAGCAGTTCTTC.

V and J are TRBV15 and TRBJ2-2, with D perhaps TRBD1 or TRBD2 (5 bases each). CDR3 length equals 15 residues. CDR1 and CDR2 from the germline V gene are LNHNV and YYDKDF (reference sequence). Trimming pared 5 bases from V and 4 bases from J, leaving 14 bases between. DNA of the CDR3: TGTGCCACCAGCCACCCGGGGCCTTTCACCGGGGAGCTGTTTTTT. Translation gives CATSHPGPFTGELFF.

Worth noting for this clone: The sample holds other DNA sequences that translate to the same CDR3. This chain connects TRBV6-5 to TRBJ1-1; maybe TRBD1 (5 bases). V gave up 2 bases and J gave up 0 bases, with 7 bases separating them. This CDR3 spans 14 amino acids. CDR1 MNHEY and CDR2 SVGAGI come from the germline V gene. The CDR3 region is CASSYGGMNTEAFF. The CDR3, as DNA: TGTGCCAGCAGTTACGGGGGGATGAACACTGAAGCTTTCTTT.

This clone was detected once. The chain combines TRBV28 with TRBJ1-4; D is perhaps TRBD1 (5 bases). CDR1 MDHEN and CDR2 SYDVKM come from the germline V gene. V lost 9 bases and J 8 bases, leaving 16 bases between the germline ends. The CDR3 consists of 13 residues. CDR3 protein: CASYRRTREKLFF. CDR3 nucleotides: TGTGCCAGTTATCGTAGGACACGCGAAAAACTGTTTTTT.

The chain is built from TRBV6-5 and TRBJ2-7, with a possible D match to TRBD1 (6 bases). With 5 bases removed from V and 3 bases from J, the gap between germline ends came to 14 bases. Germline values: CDR1 MNHEY, CDR2 SVGAGI. CDR3 size: 14 residues. The CDR3 DNA follows: TGTGCCAGCAGTAAATCGGACAGCTACTACGAGCAGTACTTC. Encoded protein: CASSKSDSYYEQYF.

The chain carries TRBV7-3 and TRBJ2-1; 12 bases fit TRBD2. Looked up from germline, CDR1 is SGHTA and CDR2 is FQGTGA. V gave up 4 bases and J gave up 6 bases; unmatched junction bases: 7. The length of the CDR3 is 16 residues. CDR3 amino acids: CASSSGTSGLLNEQFF. In DNA form, the CDR3 reads TGTGCCAGCAGCTCCGGGACTAGCGGGCTACTCAATGAGCAGTTCTTC.

The genes are TRBV5-1 and TRBJ1-4, with D perhaps TRBD1 (5 bases). The CDR3 has 13 amino acids. Trimming stripped 4 bases from V and 11 bases from J, with 15 bases between. The germline V gene encodes CDR1 SGHRS and CDR2 YFSETQ. The CDR3 DNA reads as TGCGCCAGCAGCCCTGGACAAGGTCGGAAACTGTTTTTT. Amino acid sequence: CASSPGQGRKLFF.

The chain uses TRBV28 and TRBJ2-1, with D perhaps matching TRBD2 (6 bases). V was shortened by 5 bases and J by 1 base, with 12 bases between the two germline ends. Germline CDR1 is MDHEN and CDR2 is SYDVKM. CDR3 length: 15 residues. CDR3 nucleotide sequence: TGTGCCAGCAGTCCCGCCGGAGGGTCCTACAATGAGCAGTTCTTC. It codes for CASSPAGGSYNEQFF.

Turning to this clone: This may be a read error: a much more frequent sequence differs by one nucleotide. In the same sample, other DNA sequences code for this CDR3. The chain is built from TRBV5-1 and TRBJ1-5; D may be TRBD1 (5 bases). From germline, CDR1 is SGHRS and CDR2 YFSETQ. This CDR3 is 14 amino acids long. Between the trimmed V and J ends, which lost 5 bases and 0 bases, there was a span of 9 bases. In nucleotides, the CDR3 is TGCGCCAGCAGAGGGGACGGTAGCAATCAGCCCCAGCATTTT. This encodes CASRGDGSNQPQHF.

The chain uses TRBV2 and TRBJ1-4; D uncertain. Trimming removed 6 bases at V and 5 bases at J, with 13 bases between. The CDR3 loop spans 14 amino acids. Germline assignment: CDR1 SNHLY and CDR2 FYNNEI. The CDR3 DNA is TGTGCCAGCAGCCGCCGCGGGTACAATGAAAAACTGTTTTTT. Protein sequence: CASSRRGYNEKLFF. Full variable domain (rest looked up from reference TRBV2 and TRBJ1-4): EPEVTQTPSHQVTQMGQEVILRCVPISNHLYFYWYRQILGQKVEFLVSFYNNEISEKSEIFDDQFSVERPDGSNFTLKIRSTKLEDSAMYFCASSRRGYNEKLFFGSGTQLSVL.

The chain joins TRBV15 to TRBJ1-2; no clear D gene. Trimming removed 0 bases at V and 2 bases at J, with 10 bases between. Germline V gene lookup returns CDR1 LNHNV and CDR2 YYDKDF (reference sequence). The CDR3 runs 15 residues. For the CDR3, the DNA is TGTGCCACCAGCAGAGATAAGTCAACGAACTATGGCTACACCTTC. Translating it yields CATSRDKSTNYGYTF.